One and the same sample provided the 8 T cell receptor beta chains below, sequenced in a study of blood T cell repertoires in COVID-19. Produced via immunoSEQ multiplex PCR; TCRdb's table is partial and in-frame only. The repertoire holds roughly 100,000 clones, about 88% seen once, with approximately 5.1% in the top ten. The sample taken for sequencing was peripheral blood. All receptors come from a human donor in a cohort sampled during active COVID-19.

The chain has TRBV2 and TRBJ2-6; D gene unclear. The V end lost 4 bases, the J end lost 5 bases, and 15 bases lay between the germline ends. CDR1 is SNHLY, CDR2 FYNNEI, per germline. The CDR3 has 16 residues. The CDR3 DNA reads TGTGCCAGCAGTGGGCAGGCGCCCGCGAGGGCCAACGTCCTGACTTTC. It is translated as CASSGQAPARANVLTF.

The rearrangement uses TRBV6-2 or TRBV6-3 and TRBJ1-1; D might be TRBD1 (5 bases). CDR1 MNHEY and CDR2 SVGEGT come from the germline V gene. The CDR3 is 14 residues long. Trimming took off 4 bases at V and 1 base at J, with 10 bases between the two ends. CDR3 in DNA: TGTGCCAGCAGTTTGACAGAAACGAACACTGAAGCTTTCTTT. It specifies CASSLTETNTEAFF.

The chain links TRBV6-6 to TRBJ2-5; 11 nucleotides match TRBD2. Trimming took 8 bases from V and 4 from J; bases not matched to a gene: 9. Germline V gene lookup returns CDR1 MNHNY and CDR2 SVGAGI (reference sequence). This CDR3 comprises 15 residues. The CDR3 reads CASLGRLAGGETQYF. Written as DNA, the CDR3 is TGTGCCAGCTTAGGGAGGCTAGCGGGAGGAGAGACCCAGTACTTC.

This sequence joins TRBV3-1 (or the pseudogene TRBV3-2) and TRBJ1-1; tentatively, D is TRBD1 (5 bases). V was trimmed by 2 bases and J by 1 base, leaving 5 bases between them. Germline V gene sequence: CDR1 LGHDT, CDR2 YNNKEL (reference sequence). This CDR3 contains 13 residues. CDR3 protein: CASSQQGNTEAFF. In DNA, the CDR3 is TGTGCCAGCAGCCAACAGGGGAACACTGAAGCTTTCTTT.

The chain is built from TRBV5-1 and TRBJ1-1; D is undetermined. The germline CDR1 and CDR2 sequences are SGHRS and YFSETQ. V was shortened by 3 bases and J by 3 bases, with 21 bases between the two germline ends. The CDR3 runs to 17 residues. The CDR3 loop is CASSSQRTLPGDTEAFF. In nucleotides, the CDR3 is TGCGCCAGCAGCTCACAACGGACCCTTCCCGGGGACACTGAAGCTTTCTTT.

The CDR3 sequence is CASRPGTGNNEKLFF. The CDR3 DNA sequence: TGTGCCAGCAGGCCCGGGACAGGGAATAATGAAAAACTGTTTTTT. The chain is built from TRBV2 and TRBJ1-4; TRBD1 matches 9 bases. V lost 6 bases to trimming and J lost 4 bases; unmatched junction nucleotides: 6. Germline V gene sequence: CDR1 SNHLY, CDR2 FYNNEI. The CDR3 extends over 15 amino acids.

V is TRBV19 and J is TRBJ1-6, with a tentative D call TRBD1 (5 bases). Trimming cost V 5 bases and J 9 bases, with 17 bases left between them. The CDR3 loop spans 15 amino acids. Germline V gene sequence: CDR1 LNHDA, CDR2 SQIVND (reference sequence). This chain's CDR3 is CASSWVEQTASPLHF. CDR3 DNA sequence: TGTGCCAGTAGTTGGGTTGAACAGACAGCTTCACCCCTCCACTTT.

The V and J genes are TRBV7-6 and TRBJ2-7; TRBD1 agrees at 7 bases. Per germline, CDR1 SGHVS and CDR2 FNYEAQ. The V and J ends lost 3 bases and 3 bases, in that order; junction bases with no gene match: 14. The CDR3 runs 17 residues. The CDR3 bases are TGTGCCAGCAGCTTCGGGGCCGGGACAGAGATAGTCTACGAGCAGTACTTC. Amino acid sequence: CASSFGAGTEIVYEQYF. The whole variable domain, remainder taken from reference TRBV7-6 and TRBJ2-7, is GAGVSQSPRYKVTKRGQDVALRCDPISGHVSLYWYRQALGQGPEFLTYFNYEAQQDKSGLPNDRFSAERPEGSISTLTIQRTEQRDSAMYRCASSFGAGTEIVYEQYFGPGTRLTVT.